The next 3 T cell receptor beta chains were all read from a single sample in a study of blood T cell repertoires in COVID-19 (TCRdb year 2020). The protocol used for the library was the immunoSEQ multiplex PCR assay. Imported from immuneACCESS, the table was reduced by TCRdb to in-frame sequences with V and J called. These copies leave out some clones; in studies compared against another copy, an unresolved V gene accounts for under half, and the cause of the remainder is not known. The sample records about 250,000 clones, 80% to 90% of which are singletons. The ten top clones hold around 16% of the sample. The sample taken for sequencing was PBMCs or T cells enriched from blood (not recorded which). The origin of the receptors is a man aged 18 to 30 who had recovered from COVID-19.

This rearrangement joins TRBV6-5 to TRBJ2-7, with 9 positions matching TRBD1. The CDR3 covers 14 residues. J lost 2 bases, V lost 6 bases, and 5 bases had no gene match. In germline, CDR1 is MNHEY, CDR2 SVGAGI. Here the CDR3 reads CASSLGQGAYEQYF. The DNA of the CDR3 is TGTGCCAGCAGCTTGGGACAGGGAGCCTACGAGCAGTACTTC.

The chain uses TRBV7-2 and TRBJ1-5, with D uncertain. V lost 1 base to trimming and J lost 9 bases, with 16 bases between them. Germline CDR1 is SGHTA and CDR2 is FQGNSA. The length of the CDR3 is 15 residues. The CDR3 nucleotides are TGTGCCAGCAGCTTAGAACGTGCGGGTCCTGGGCCCCAGCATTTT. Its protein is CASSLERAGPGPQHF.

There are a few counts of this clone. V gene TRBV11-3 combines with J gene TRBJ1-3; perhaps TRBD1 as D (6 bases). The germline V gene encodes CDR1 SGHNT and CDR2 YENEEA. Trimming removed 4 bases at V and 6 bases at J, with 19 bases between. The CDR3 sequence is 16 residues long. The CDR3 sequence: CASSSLGRRGANTIYF. The CDR3 coding sequence is TGTGCCAGCAGCTCCCTGGGGCGCAGGGGCGCAAACACCATATATTTT.